Shown below are 16 T cell receptor beta chains from a single sample sequenced in a study of blood T cell repertoires in COVID-19. Sequenced by immunoSEQ multiplex PCR; TCRdb stores in-frame clones only, minus some. The sample contains tens of thousands of clones, 80% to 85% of which appear only once. Sample: peripheral blood. The receptors come from a man older than 75 with COVID-19, enrolled during active disease.

This clone was seen more than once but under ten times. The V and J genes are TRBV9 and TRBJ1-5, with D unresolved. Trimming stripped 0 bases from V and 0 bases from J, with 4 bases between. CDR3 length: 14 residues. CDR1 is SGDLS, CDR2 YYNGEE, per germline. The CDR3 nucleotides are TGTGCCAGCAGCGTAGCTTCTAGCAATCAGCCCCAGCATTTT. Amino acids: CASSVASSNQPQHF.

The rearrangement joins TRBV29-1 to TRBJ1-1; D ambiguous. V was trimmed by 3 bases and J by 1 base, leaving 15 bases between them. The CDR3 has 15 residues. The germline V gene has CDR1 SQVTM and CDR2 ANQGSEA. CDR3 sequence reads: CSVDGQVRGNTEAFF. DNA of the CDR3: TGCAGCGTTGACGGGCAGGTCCGGGGGAACACTGAAGCTTTCTTT.

This chain connects TRBV5-1 to TRBJ1-4, with D uncertain. The CDR3 length is 16 residues. V dropped 0 bases and J dropped 2 bases, with 11 bases sitting between them. CDR1 is SGHRS, CDR2 YFSETQ, per germline. The CDR3 loop is CASSLAGGSTNEKLFF. The CDR3 nucleotides are TGCGCCAGCAGCTTGGCCGGAGGGTCGACTAATGAAAAACTGTTTTTT.

The rearrangement joins TRBV30 to TRBJ2-1; 9 nucleotides agree with TRBD2. The CDR3 is 15 amino acids. CDR1 is GTSNPN and CDR2 is SVGIG in the germline V gene (reference sequence). V lost 0 bases to trimming and J lost 6 bases; unmatched junction nucleotides: 6. CDR3 DNA sequence: TGTGCCTGGAGTGTGGTAGCGGGAGTTGGCAATGAGCAGTTCTTC. Translated: CAWSVVAGVGNEQFF.

This chain uses TRBV7-9 with TRBJ1-4, with D perhaps TRBD1 (6 bases). V was cut by 5 bases and J by 4 bases, with 14 bases left in between. The CDR3 has 15 residues. The germline gives CDR1 SEHNR, CDR2 FQNEAQ (reference sequence). DNA for the CDR3: TGTGCCAGCAGCAGATTTCAGGGGCTTAATGAAAAACTGTTTTTT. Its protein product is CASSRFQGLNEKLFF.

This chain uses TRBV7-2 with TRBJ1-3; TRBD1 matches 7 bases. This CDR3 is 14 amino acids long. The germline V gene has CDR1 SGHTA and CDR2 FQGNSA. V shed 5 bases and J 3 bases; nucleotides not matched to a gene: 4. In DNA, the CDR3 is TGTGCCAGCAGCCATACAGGGGTTGGAAACACCATATATTTT. Protein: CASSHTGVGNTIYF.

V is TRBV9 and J is TRBJ1-2; weak D call: TRBD1 (5 bases). V was shortened by 6 bases and J by 4 bases, with 16 bases between the two germline ends. CDR1 is SGDLS and CDR2 is YYNGEE in the germline V gene. The CDR3 is 14 residues long. CDR3 coding DNA: TGTGCCAGCACCCCTCCAGGGCTCCGCTATGGCTACACCTTC. Its protein is CASTPPGLRYGYTF. The full variable domain, its missing parts supplied by reference TRBV9 and TRBJ1-2, is DSGVTQTPKHLITATGQRVTLRCSPRSGDLSVYWYQQSLDQGLQFLIQYYNGEERAKGNILERFSAQQFPDLHSELNLSSLELGDSALYFCASTPPGLRYGYTFGSGTRLTVV.

This sequence joins TRBV6-2 or TRBV6-3 and TRBJ1-2; D uncertain. The germline V gene has CDR1 MNHEY and CDR2 SVGEGT. This CDR3 has 14 amino acids. Trimming took off 2 bases at V and 5 bases at J, with 12 bases between the two ends. DNA of the CDR3: TGTGCCAGCAGTTACGGGCCGGGAGGGTATGGCTACACCTTC. Residues: CASSYGPGGYGYTF.

As DNA, the CDR3 is TGTGCCAGCAGCTCCCAACAGGGGGCGGATTCACCCCTCCACTTT. As protein: CASSSQQGADSPLHF. This chain joins TRBV7-9 and TRBJ1-6; the match to TRBD1 covers 9 bases. This CDR3 is 15 amino acids long. V was pared by 4 bases and J by 8 bases, with 6 bases of the junction left unmatched. Germline V gene lookup returns CDR1 SEHNR and CDR2 FQNEAQ (reference sequence).

V is TRBV19 and J is TRBJ2-1; 8 nucleotides agree with TRBD2. V was pared by 7 bases and J by 5 bases, with 10 bases of the junction left unmatched. In germline, CDR1 is LNHDA, CDR2 SQIVND (reference sequence). This CDR3 is 15 amino acids long. This CDR3 reads CASTLGSGRDNEQFF. The CDR3 nucleotides are TGTGCCAGTACCCTTGGAAGCGGGAGAGACAATGAGCAGTTCTTC.

The chain has TRBV11-2 and TRBJ2-1; D is ambiguous. The V end lost 3 bases, the J end lost 0 bases, and 9 bases lay between the germline ends. Germline CDR1 SGHAT, CDR2 FQNNGV. CDR3 size: 15 residues. The CDR3 sequence: CASSFRPSSYNEQFF. For the CDR3, the DNA is TGTGCCAGCAGCTTTCGGCCTAGCTCCTACAATGAGCAGTTCTTC.

The J gene is TRBJ2-2, the V gene TRBV5-8; TRBD1 matches 10 bases. CDR1 and CDR2 (germline): SGHTS, YDEGEE. This CDR3 has 17 residues. J was trimmed by 2 bases and V by 7 bases; bases with no gene match: 11. CDR3 DNA sequence: TGTGCCAGCCCGATACCGGGACAGGGGACCAACACCGGGGAGCTGTTTTTT. It translates to CASPIPGQGTNTGELFF.

As concerns this clone: The same CDR3 arises from other DNA sequences in this sample as well. The V and J genes are TRBV7-3 and TRBJ2-3; 9 nucleotides line up with TRBD2. Germline values: CDR1 SGHTA, CDR2 FQGTGA. This CDR3 is 18 amino acids long. J lost 5 bases, V lost 1 base, and 13 bases had no gene match. CDR3 in amino acids: CASSLRGGGGGAGDTQYF. The CDR3 DNA follows: TGTGCCAGCAGCTTAAGGGGTGGGGGCGGGGGGGCCGGAGATACGCAGTATTTT.

This chain joins TRBV27 and TRBJ1-2; the match to TRBD1 covers 10 bases. This CDR3 spans 16 amino acids. V gave up 6 bases and J gave up 5 bases; unmatched junction bases: 12. Germline V gives CDR1 MNHEY, CDR2 SMNVEV (reference sequence). The CDR3 sequence is CASSVTRTGGGYGYTF. The CDR3 DNA reads as TGTGCCAGCAGCGTCACCCGGACAGGGGGTGGTTATGGCTACACCTTC.

On this clone: The junction departs from germline at one end; a sequencing error may be responsible. V usage is TRBV20-1 and J usage is TRBJ2-3; D perhaps matches TRBD2 (5 bases). The CDR3 covers 12 residues. CDR1 and CDR2 from the germline V gene are DFQATT and SNEGSKA (reference sequence). The chain's CDR3 is CSASSGLLDSSF. The CDR3 DNA is TGCAGTGCTAGTTCAGGACTCCTCGATTCCTCTTTT.

The V and J genes are TRBV7-8 and TRBJ2-1; TRBD2 aligns across 8 bases. Germline CDR1 and CDR2: SGHVS and FQNEAQ. The V segment lost 4 bases and the J segment 4 bases; nucleotides outside the gene matches: 9. The CDR3 sequence is 16 residues long. The CDR3 DNA reads as TGTGCCAGCAGCTCGGGGGCGGGGGGACTTTACAATGAGCAGTTCTTC. Its protein product is CASSSGAGGLYNEQFF.